This TCR beta chain comes out of a study of blood T cell repertoires in COVID-19. The overall study: Both acute and convalescent COVID-19 samples were obtained from the United States, Italy and Spain. Nucleic acid was either cDNA or gDNA, and it came from T cells, B-cell-depleted T cells, or PBMCs.

In the study's own analysis: Reference gene primer amplification gave nucleated cell count estimates. Method: immunoSEQ multiplex PCR; TCRdb's copy keeps in-frame clones and lacks some. V and J calls and clone size follow that table, whereas D and trimming were derived from the DNA. The table shows under 200,000 clones, with about 85% occurring only once. In Seattle, patients joined the study during active infection and were tracked longitudinally. Germline CDR1 MDHEN, CDR2 SYDVKM. The CDR3 has 14 amino acids. The V end was cut by 2 bases, the J end by 4 bases, with 6 bases between. Source material: peripheral blood. The chain carries TRBV28 and TRBJ1-6; TRBD1 might be the D (6 bases). The TCR sequence derives from a woman between 65 and 79 years old with COVID-19, enrolled during active disease. CDR3 loop: CASSLGQYNSPLHF. The CDR3 DNA sequence: TGTGCCAGCAGTTTAGGACAGTATAATTCACCCCTCCACTTT.